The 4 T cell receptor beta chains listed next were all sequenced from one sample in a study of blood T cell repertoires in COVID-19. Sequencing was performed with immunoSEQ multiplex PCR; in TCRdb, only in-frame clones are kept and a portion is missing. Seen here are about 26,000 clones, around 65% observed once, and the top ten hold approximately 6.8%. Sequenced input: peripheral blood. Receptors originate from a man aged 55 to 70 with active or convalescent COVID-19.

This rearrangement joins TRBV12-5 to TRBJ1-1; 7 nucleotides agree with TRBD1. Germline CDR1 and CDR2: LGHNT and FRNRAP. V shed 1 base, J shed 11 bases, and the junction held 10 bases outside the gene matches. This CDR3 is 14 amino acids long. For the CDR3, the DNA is TGTGCTAGTGGTTTGGCAGATACAGGGGTTGGTGCTTTCTTT. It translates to CASGLADTGVGAFF.

The CDR3 sequence is CASRGTGGIEKLFF. CDR3 sequence (DNA): TGTGCCAGCAGAGGAACAGGGGGGATTGAAAAACTGTTTTTT. The chain recombines TRBV2 with TRBJ1-4; 8 nucleotides match TRBD1. CDR1 is SNHLY, CDR2 FYNNEI, per germline. Trimming took 6 bases from V and 7 from J; bases not matched to a gene: 7. The CDR3 is 14 residues long.

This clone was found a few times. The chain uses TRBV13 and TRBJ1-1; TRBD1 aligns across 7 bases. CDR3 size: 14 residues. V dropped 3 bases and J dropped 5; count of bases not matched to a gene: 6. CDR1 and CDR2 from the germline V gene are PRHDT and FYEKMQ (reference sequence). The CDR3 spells CASSFGQARTEAFF. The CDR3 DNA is TGTGCCAGCAGCTTTGGACAGGCCCGAACTGAAGCTTTCTTT.

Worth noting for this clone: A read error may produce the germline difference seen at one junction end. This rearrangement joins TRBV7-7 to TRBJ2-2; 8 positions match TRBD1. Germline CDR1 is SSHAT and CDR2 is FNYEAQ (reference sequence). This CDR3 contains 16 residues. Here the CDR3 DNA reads TGTGCTAGCAGCCCCCGGACAGGGCCAAACACCGGGGAGCTGTTTTTT. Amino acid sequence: CASSPRTGPNTGELFF. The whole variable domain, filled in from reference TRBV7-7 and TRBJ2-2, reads GAGVSQSPRYKVTKRGQDVTLRCDPISSHATLYWYQQALGQGPEFLTYFNYEAQPDKSGLPSDRFSAERPEGSISTLTIQRTEQRDSAMYRCASSPRTGPNTGELFFGEGSRLTVL.